The entry that follows covers one T cell receptor beta chain sequence. Its target is unknown. The PCR had 60 Vbeta and 13 Jbeta primers. The data were produced by immunoSEQ multiplex PCR, yet TCRdb's version contains in-frame clones alone and is incomplete. The table lists 140,000 to 150,000 clones, 80% to 85% of them singletons. The CDR3 extends over 16 amino acids. V lost 5 bases, J lost 5 bases, and 14 bases stayed unmatched. Per germline, CDR1 SEHNR and CDR2 FQNEAQ (reference sequence). These data come from a study of cytomegalovirus exposure and HLA in healthy donors. Study-level points and caveats: It was reported that TCR beta sequences correctly inferred the HLA-A and HLA-B alleles for most subjects. Serostatus for CMV was the only available immune exposure information. Trimming of TCR beta V- and J-genes showed a link, identified in a later analysis, to a missense DCLRE1C variant.

Despite likely unrecorded immune exposures, the donors were nominally healthy at the time of sampling. This chain links TRBV7-9 with TRBJ2-5, with 7 bases lining up with TRBD1. The sequencing input was PBMCs. The receptor was isolated from a male donor in good health and CMV-seronegative. This CDR3 is CASSHIGGGRFETQYF. DNA for the CDR3: TGTGCCAGCAGCCATATAGGGGGCGGTCGGTTTGAGACCCAGTACTTC.